This T cell receptor beta chain was sequenced during a study of blood T cell repertoires in COVID-19. Study-level information: T cells, B-cell-depleted T cells, or PBMCs supplied cDNA or gDNA.

Original analysis: Estimation of nucleated cell counts was performed using reference gene primer amplification. TCRdb's copy holds only in-frame clones and misses some; the assay was immunoSEQ multiplex PCR. The DNA gave D and trimming, while V, J and clone size come from that table. This repertoire shows roughly 190,000 clones, around 90% found once; its top ten account for 4% to 5.5%. The CDR3 has 15 amino acids. Germline V gene data show CDR1 as LNHDA and CDR2 as SQIVND (reference sequence). Trimming shortened V by 7 bases and J by 3 bases, and 17 bases separated the two germline ends. Sequencing was done on a sample of peripheral blood. This TCR was sampled from a human donor in a cohort sampled during active COVID-19. The chain has TRBV19 and TRBJ2-3; perhaps TRBD1 as D (5 bases). CDR3 bases: TGTGCCAGTACCTCGAGTGGCAGGGTGACAGATACGCAGTATTTT. Residues: CASTSSGRVTDTQYF.